The sequence of this T cell receptor beta chain was determined in a study of blood T cell repertoires in COVID-19. The overall study: From the United States, Italy and Spain came samples of acute and convalescent COVID-19.

This table comes from immunoSEQ multiplex PCR, and its TCRdb copy is limited to in-frame clones, with some not included. This table has about 190,000 clones, around 89% appearing once. The sequenced material came from peripheral blood. This clonotype was obtained from a man between 45 and 60 years old with acute or convalescent COVID-19.

The CDR3 region is CASSLNTGELFF. CDR3 DNA: TGCGCCAGCAGCCTAAACACCGGGGAGCTGTTTTTT. The chain recombines TRBV5-1 with TRBJ2-2, with D uncertain. Germline-derived CDR1 and CDR2 are SGHRS and YFSETQ. With 4 bases removed from V and 2 bases from J, the gap between germline ends came to 3 bases. CDR3 size: 12 residues. Full variable domain (missing parts from reference TRBV5-1 and TRBJ2-2): KAGVTQTPRYLIKTRGQQVTLSCSPISGHRSVSWYQQTPGQGLQFLFEYFSETQRNKGNFPGRFSGRQFSNSRSEMNVSTLELGDSALYLCASSLNTGELFFGEGSRLTVL.